What follows are 9 T cell receptor beta chains derived from one specimen sequenced in a study of shared clonotypes between healthy human individuals (dated by TCRdb to the early 2020s). The receptor library was made with the immunoSEQ multiplex PCR assay. Drawn from immuneACCESS, this table holds only the in-frame rearrangements with V and J called that TCRdb kept. Clones are partly lost; checked studies trace under half to an unresolved V gene and leave the rest unexplained. In all, the sample holds approximately 2,000,000 clones, and around 93% of those were seen once. In total, the top ten clones hold about 0.41% of the sample. The source material was naive CD4+ T cells from PBMCs. Per the publication, the cell subset or site label means: CD45RA+ positively selected. The receptors here all came from a man between 18 and 35 years old in good health. Some clones in this sample may be carry-over from other donors' samples.

V usage is TRBV19 and J usage is TRBJ2-1; possibly TRBD2 for D (5 bases). This CDR3 contains 14 residues. V gave up 3 bases and J gave up 2 bases, with 8 bases separating them. Germline assignment: CDR1 LNHDA and CDR2 SQIVND (reference sequence). In nucleotides, the CDR3 is TGTGCCAGTAGTATTATCGGGACCTACAATGAGCAGTTCTTC. Encoded protein: CASSIIGTYNEQFF.

This clone was counted only a few times. The gene calls are TRBV11-3 and TRBJ2-7; D may be TRBD2 (6 bases). V was pared by 5 bases and J by 5 bases, with 10 bases between. Per the germline V gene, CDR1 is SGHNT and CDR2 is YENEEA. The CDR3 covers 12 residues. In DNA form, the CDR3 reads TGTGCCAGCAGCCGAGGAGGGGACGAGCAGTACTTC. It translates to CASSRGGDEQYF.

A few counts support this clone. The chain is built from TRBV5-1 and TRBJ1-5, with 10 bases identical to TRBD1. Germline-derived CDR1 and CDR2 are SGHRS and YFSETQ. The CDR3 runs to 15 residues. V shed 0 bases, J shed 6 bases, and the junction held 3 bases outside the gene matches. CDR3 in amino acids: CASSLGTGGIQPQHF. DNA for the CDR3: TGCGCCAGCAGCTTGGGGACAGGGGGAATTCAGCCCCAGCATTTT.

This clone was counted once. The genes are TRBV7-9 and TRBJ1-1, with D tentatively TRBD1 (6 bases). Germline V CDR1 and CDR2: SEHNR, FQNEAQ (reference sequence). The CDR3 contains 17 residues. V shed 5 bases and J shed 2 bases, with 21 bases lying between them. The CDR3 bases are TGTGCCAGCAGCACATCATACCGGGACACTAGCAACACTGAAGCTTTCTTT. It codes for CASSTSYRDTSNTEAFF.

The chain carries TRBV15 and TRBJ2-7, with 7 bases aligning to TRBD1. Germline loops: CDR1 LNHNV, CDR2 YYDKDF (reference sequence). The CDR3 totals 13 residues. The V gene end was trimmed by 4 bases and the J gene end by 2 bases; junction bases not matched to a gene: 2. The CDR3 here is CATSTDRAYEQYF. The CDR3 bases are TGTGCCACCAGCACAGACAGGGCCTACGAGCAGTACTTC.

The rearrangement uses TRBV6-4 and TRBJ2-2; 7 nucleotides match TRBD2. Trimming at V came to 2 bases and at J to 9 bases, leaving 9 bases not matched to a gene. From germline, CDR1 is MRHNA and CDR2 SNTAGT. The CDR3 spans 15 residues. The CDR3 coding sequence is TGTGCCAGCAGTGACGTTGGGGGGACTACCCGGGAGCTGTTTTTT. Its translation: CASSDVGGTTRELFF.

The chain combines TRBV27 with TRBJ1-5; D might be TRBD1 (6 bases). This CDR3 contains 16 residues. Trimming shortened V by 0 bases and J by 7 bases, and 16 bases separated the two germline ends. Per the germline V gene, CDR1 is MNHEY and CDR2 is SMNVEV (reference sequence). In DNA form, the CDR3 reads TGTGCCAGCAGTTTATCGTCTGGGGGCACCCCCCAGCCCCAGCATTTT. Residues: CASSLSSGGTPQPQHF.

The V and J genes are TRBV5-1 and TRBJ1-4; the match to TRBD1 covers 8 bases. The CDR3 is 14 amino acids. V was clipped by 4 bases and J by 5 bases; unmatched bases: 4. Germline lookup yields CDR1 SGHRS and CDR2 YFSETQ. The CDR3 DNA follows: TGCGCCAGCAGCCAGGGGGCACTGAATGAAAAACTGTTTTTT. Translated: CASSQGALNEKLFF.

The rearrangement joins TRBV28 to TRBJ1-4; 9 bases are a match to TRBD1. The CDR3 is 15 residues long. Germline trimming cut 4 bases from V and 7 bases from J; bases unmatched to any gene: 7. Germline V gene data show CDR1 as MDHEN and CDR2 as SYDVKM. Here the CDR3 reads CASSSQGAGGEKLFF. The DNA of the CDR3 is TGTGCCAGCAGTTCACAGGGGGCGGGTGGTGAAAAACTGTTTTTT.